One and the same sample provided the 14 T cell receptor beta chains below, sequenced in a study of blood T cells in healthy people across ages (dated by TCRdb to 2014 to 2015). Receptor amplification or capture employed 5' RACE. The reads were generated on an Illumina HiSeq 2500. A second about 7 to 11 cycle PCR used a sample-barcoded 5' primer and a J-beta primer mix. The public reads were reanalyzed by TCRdb: fastp trimming at Q25, MiXCR alignment, in-frame beta chains only. Each CDR3 protein gets just one entry, which takes the most common genes and DNA from the rows behind it. This sample is represented by 1.5 million to 2 million distinct CDR3 sequences; 25% to 30% of them were singletons. In total, the top ten clones hold over 7% of the sample. The sequencing sample was made of blood. The receptors here all came from a woman in her 30s in good health.

Many counts were recorded for this clonotype. The rearrangement uses TRBV10-3 and TRBJ1-6; 7 bases are shared with TRBD1. CDR1 is ENHRY, CDR2 SYGVKD, per germline. This CDR3 has 15 residues. Trimming removed 6 bases from V and 8 bases from J; junction bases left unmatched: 10. The CDR3 DNA follows: TGTGCCATCAGCAGACAGGGACCGGGAGATTCACCCCTCCACTTT. Its translation: CAISRQGPGDSPLHF.

This clonotype was seen a handful of times. The J gene is TRBJ1-2, the V gene TRBV20-1; 7 nucleotides agree with TRBD1. The CDR3 is 13 residues long. Germline CDR1 DFQATT, CDR2 SNEGSKA (reference sequence). V shed 3 bases and J 6 bases; nucleotides not matched to a gene: 7. The CDR3 DNA reads as TGCAGTGCTAGGGTAACAGGGGCGGATGGCTACACCTTC. It specifies CSARVTGADGYTF.

In this sample, this clonotype turned up a few times. The chain has TRBV19 and TRBJ1-1; no definite D call. The length of the CDR3 is 13 residues. Per germline, CDR1 LNHDA and CDR2 SQIVND (reference sequence). Trimming pared 4 bases from V and 4 bases from J, leaving 10 bases between. The chain's CDR3 is CASSTQVSTEAFF. CDR3 nucleotides: TGTGCCAGTAGTACCCAGGTTAGCACTGAAGCTTTCTTT.

This clonotype was seen ten or more times. The chain carries TRBV20-1 and TRBJ2-1; D gene uncertain. The V end lost 1 base, the J end lost 8 bases, and 6 bases lay between the germline ends. The length of the CDR3 is 11 residues. The V gene's germline CDR1 is DFQATT and CDR2 SNEGSKA (reference sequence). CDR3 loop: CSARGRDEQFF. In DNA form, the CDR3 reads TGCAGTGCTAGAGGACGCGATGAGCAGTTCTTC.

There are a few counts of this clonotype. The J gene is TRBJ2-1, the V gene TRBV10-1; TRBD2 matches 7 bases. The V and J ends lost 8 bases and 5 bases, in that order; junction bases with no gene match: 12. Looked up from germline, CDR1 is WNHNN and CDR2 is SYGVQD (reference sequence). The CDR3 runs 15 residues. The CDR3 DNA reads as TGCGCCAGCTCTCCTGGAGGCGGGAGACACAATGAGCAGTTCTTC. Protein product: CASSPGGGRHNEQFF.

This clonotype was found many times. This sequence joins TRBV5-5 and TRBJ2-5; D may correspond to TRBD1 or TRBD2 (5 bases each). The CDR3 extends over 15 amino acids. V was shortened by 4 bases and J by 4 bases, with 17 bases between the two germline ends. The germline V gene encodes CDR1 SGHKS and CDR2 YYEKEE (reference sequence). The chain's CDR3 is CASSPGSSGTETQYF. The CDR3 DNA sequence: TGTGCCAGCAGCCCCGGGTCTTCAGGGACAGAGACCCAGTACTTC. Full variable domain (remainder filled in from reference TRBV5-5 and TRBJ2-5): DAGVTQSPTHLIKTRGQQVTLRCSPISGHKSVSWYQQVLGQGPQFIFQYYEKEERGRGNFPDRFSARQFPNYSSELNVNALLLGDSALYLCASSPGSSGTETQYFGPGTRLLVL.

This chain connects TRBV27 to TRBJ2-3, with TRBD2 as a possible D gene (6 bases). Germline V gene sequence: CDR1 MNHEY, CDR2 SMNVEV (reference sequence). CDR3 length: 16 amino acids. V lost 3 bases, J lost 5 bases, and 18 bases lay in between. CDR3 bases: TGTGCCAGCAGTTTTGGTAGCGGTCCCCCGGGAGATACGCAGTATTTT. Its translation: CASSFGSGPPGDTQYF.

V usage is TRBV19 and J usage is TRBJ1-3; no clear D. Looked up from germline, CDR1 is LNHDA and CDR2 is SQIVND (reference sequence). The CDR3 loop spans 14 amino acids. The V end lost 5 bases, the J end lost 2 bases, and 10 bases lay between the germline ends. CDR3 amino acids: CASSPRTPGNTIYF. Here the CDR3 DNA reads TGTGCCAGTAGTCCGAGAACCCCTGGAAACACCATATATTTT.

This chain uses TRBV18 with TRBJ1-2, with a possible D match to TRBD1 (6 bases). CDR1 is KGHSH and CDR2 is LQKENI in the germline V gene. The CDR3 loop spans 16 amino acids. V was cut by 2 bases and J by 6 bases, with 19 bases left in between. CDR3 amino acids: CASSPDLGQFSDGYTF. The CDR3 nucleotides read TGTGCCAGCTCACCAGACCTCGGACAGTTTAGCGATGGCTACACCTTC.

There are a few counts of this clonotype. The chain combines TRBV12-3 or TRBV12-4 with TRBJ1-2; no firm D call. V was clipped by 2 bases and J by 6 bases, with 10 bases between them. There are 13 residues in the CDR3. CDR3 nucleotide sequence: TGTGCCAGCAGTTTAAGGTCCGTGGATGGCTACACCTTC. Translated, it gives CASSLRSVDGYTF.

This clonotype has ten or more counts. The V and J genes are TRBV20-1 and TRBJ2-7, with 9 nucleotides matching TRBD2. V gave up 0 bases and J gave up 5 bases; unmatched junction bases: 8. The CDR3 contains 15 residues. From germline, CDR1 is DFQATT and CDR2 SNEGSKA (reference sequence). Here the CDR3 reads CSARDRVAGDDEQYF. CDR3 in DNA: TGCAGTGCTAGAGATCGGGTAGCGGGAGACGACGAGCAGTACTTC.

Many counts were recorded for this clonotype. This chain links TRBV20-1 with TRBJ2-3, with no clear D. The germline CDR1 and CDR2 sequences are DFQATT and SNEGSKA (reference sequence). There are 15 residues in the CDR3. V lost 0 bases to trimming and J lost 11 bases, with 21 bases between them. DNA for the CDR3: TGCAGTGCTAGAGATACGGTAGCTGGACCAAATGAGCAGTATTTT. Translated: CSARDTVAGPNEQYF.

In this sample, this clonotype turned up a few times. This sequence joins TRBV7-9 and TRBJ2-5; 8 bases match TRBD1. Trimming cost V 2 bases and J 6 bases; bases outside gene matches: 5. Germline values: CDR1 SEHNR, CDR2 FQNEAQ (reference sequence). The CDR3 has 14 residues. The CDR3 DNA reads TGTGCCAGCAGCTTATCGACAGGGGCGAAGACCCAGTACTTC. Translating gives CASSLSTGAKTQYF.

This clonotype has at least ten counts. The J gene is TRBJ2-6, the V gene TRBV29-1; no clear D gene. Germline CDR1 SQVTM, CDR2 ANQGSEA. Trimming cost V 4 bases and J 4 bases, with 5 bases left between them. The CDR3 has 12 residues. CDR3 region: CSVVTGANVLTF. The CDR3 region has the DNA TGCAGCGTTGTAACCGGGGCCAACGTCCTGACTTTC. The whole variable domain, filled in from reference TRBV29-1 and TRBJ2-6, reads SAVISQKPSRDICQRGTSLTIQCQVDSQVTMMFWYRQQPGQSLTLIATANQGSEATYESGFVIDKFPISRPNLTFSTLTVSNMSPEDSSIYLCSVVTGANVLTFGAGSRLTVL.